Following are 24 T cell receptor beta chains from one sample sequenced in a study of shared clonotypes between healthy human individuals. Some clones are missing from TCRdb's copy, which holds only in-frame ones; the method was immunoSEQ multiplex PCR. The sample consists of some 2.1 million clones, about 95% of them appearing once. It was CD45RO-negative cells, positively selected for CCR7, that made up naive CD8 cells, with terminally differentiated effector memory CD45RA+ cells excluded. The specimen sequenced was naive CD8+ T cells sorted from blood. The receptors stem from a man younger than 35 in good health.

V usage is TRBV10-3 and J usage is TRBJ2-7; a weak D match, TRBD1 (6 bases). The germline V and J ends were trimmed by 7 bases and 6 bases, with 19 bases remaining between them. The CDR3 length is 14 residues. CDR1 and CDR2 (germline): ENHRY, SYGVKD. The chain's CDR3 is CAITGRGGQGEQYF. The CDR3 DNA reads as TGTGCCATCACCGGACGAGGGGGTCAAGGCGAGCAGTACTTC.

The rearrangement links TRBV29-1 to TRBJ2-2, with TRBD1 matching over 8 bases. The V gene's germline CDR1 is SQVTM and CDR2 ANQGSEA. The CDR3 sequence is 17 residues long. The junction had 11 bases not matched to a gene; V was cut back by 0 bases and J by 5 bases. This chain's CDR3 is CSVEESRAGGNTGELFF. In nucleotides, the CDR3 is TGCAGCGTTGAAGAGAGCAGGGCAGGGGGCAATACCGGGGAGCTGTTTTTT.

The gene calls are TRBV5-1 and TRBJ1-1; 8 bases are a match to TRBD1. The CDR3 is made up of 16 amino acids. Trimming cost V 4 bases and J 5 bases; bases outside gene matches: 13. Germline values: CDR1 SGHRS, CDR2 YFSETQ. The CDR3 nucleotides read TGCGCCAGCAGCCGTACCAGGACAGGGAGATGGACTGAAGCTTTCTTT. Its protein is CASSRTRTGRWTEAFF. The whole variable domain, remainder taken from reference TRBV5-1 and TRBJ1-1, is KAGVTQTPRYLIKTRGQQVTLSCSPISGHRSVSWYQQTPGQGLQFLFEYFSETQRNKGNFPGRFSGRQFSNSRSEMNVSTLELGDSALYLCASSRTRTGRWTEAFFGQGTRLTVV.

The chain couples TRBV27 to TRBJ1-1; TRBD1 agrees at 9 bases. The CDR3 consists of 15 residues. Germline CDR1 and CDR2: MNHEY and SMNVEV (reference sequence). V shed 5 bases, J shed 4 bases, and the junction held 8 bases outside the gene matches. The CDR3 DNA sequence: TGTGCCAGCAGTGGGACAGGGTGGGCAGTCACTGAAGCTTTCTTT. This encodes CASSGTGWAVTEAFF.

The rearrangement joins TRBV27 to TRBJ2-1, with 7 bases fitting TRBD2. Per the germline V gene, CDR1 is MNHEY and CDR2 is SMNVEV (reference sequence). CDR3 length equals 18 residues. V lost 0 bases to trimming and J lost 6 bases; unmatched junction nucleotides: 14. This CDR3 reads CASSLSAGETWHLNEQFF. CDR3 nucleotide sequence: TGTGCCAGCAGTTTATCGGCGGGAGAGACTTGGCACCTCAATGAGCAGTTCTTC.

J is TRBJ2-7 and V is TRBV5-1; 9 positions match TRBD2. The germline CDR1 and CDR2 sequences are SGHRS and YFSETQ. V was pared by 1 base and J by 5 bases, with 7 bases of the junction left unmatched. The CDR3 runs 15 residues. CDR3 protein: CASSLNPAGGDEQYF. Here the CDR3 DNA reads TGCGCCAGCAGCTTGAACCCAGCGGGGGGAGACGAGCAGTACTTC.

The sample holds one count of this clone. The chain carries TRBV27 and TRBJ2-7; D not resolved. Germline V gene lookup returns CDR1 MNHEY and CDR2 SMNVEV (reference sequence). The V end lost 10 bases, the J end lost 0 bases, and 10 bases lay between the germline ends. This CDR3 has 12 residues. CDR3 amino acids: CATRIGSYEQYF. CDR3 nucleotides: TGTGCCACCCGAATAGGCTCCTACGAGCAGTACTTC.

This chain uses TRBV10-2 with TRBJ2-1; D is possibly TRBD2 (5 bases). Germline V gene sequence: CDR1 WSHSY, CDR2 SAAADI. Trimming cost V 11 bases and J 0 bases, with 14 bases left between them. The CDR3 extends over 14 amino acids. CDR3 nucleotides: TGCGCCGCTTCGAGCGGAAACTCCTACAATGAGCAGTTCTTC. It translates to CAASSGNSYNEQFF.

This clone has a single count. The V and J genes are TRBV4-1 and TRBJ2-7; D tentatively reads TRBD1 or TRBD2 (5 bases each). Trimming pared 3 bases from V and 0 bases from J, leaving 9 bases between. Germline V gene data show CDR1 as MGHRA and CDR2 as YSYEKL. The length of the CDR3 is 14 residues. The CDR3 loop is CASSQPGPSYEQYF. The CDR3 DNA reads as TGCGCCAGCAGCCAGCCGGGACCCTCCTACGAGCAGTACTTC.

The chain joins TRBV28 to TRBJ2-7; TRBD1 might be the D (5 bases). The CDR3 loop spans 13 amino acids. Germline V gene lookup returns CDR1 MDHEN and CDR2 SYDVKM. V dropped 5 bases and J dropped 7 bases, with 15 bases sitting between them. The CDR3 DNA is TGTGCCAGCAGTAGGTGGGGCAGGGAAGAGCAGTACTTC. Protein sequence: CASSRWGREEQYF.

The V and J genes are TRBV10-3 and TRBJ2-2, with D perhaps given as TRBD1 or TRBD2 (5 bases each). CDR3 length equals 15 residues. Trimming left V 3 bases short and J 5 bases short, with 13 bases between. Germline V gene lookup returns CDR1 ENHRY and CDR2 SYGVKD. The CDR3 DNA sequence: TGTGCCATCAGTGATCGGGACCTTTCTACCGGGGAGCTGTTTTTT. This sequence encodes CAISDRDLSTGELFF.

This rearrangement joins TRBV6-5 to TRBJ1-1; maybe TRBD1 (5 bases). This CDR3 has 12 residues. V gave up 6 bases and J gave up 4 bases, with 9 bases separating them. Germline V CDR1 and CDR2: MNHEY, SVGAGI. The CDR3 here is CASSPGLTEAFF. CDR3 in DNA: TGTGCCAGCAGCCCGGGGCTCACTGAAGCTTTCTTT.

CDR3 region: CASSPRARGEFNYGYTF. The CDR3 DNA is TGTGCCAGCAGCCCCAGGGCCAGGGGGGAATTTAACTATGGCTACACCTTC. This chain connects TRBV9 to TRBJ1-2; TRBD1 aligns across 7 bases. Germline lookup yields CDR1 SGDLS and CDR2 YYNGEE. The CDR3 is 17 residues long. The J segment lost 1 base and the V segment lost 4 bases, leaving 13 bases of the junction unmatched. The full variable domain, rest sourced from reference TRBV9 and TRBJ1-2, is DSGVTQTPKHLITATGQRVTLRCSPRSGDLSVYWYQQSLDQGLQFLIQYYNGEERAKGNILERFSAQQFPDLHSELNLSSLELGDSALYFCASSPRARGEFNYGYTFGSGTRLTVV.

This chain uses TRBV30 with TRBJ1-1; no reliable D call. Trimming cost V 3 bases and J 0 bases, with 20 bases left between them. Germline CDR1 reads GTSNPN; CDR2 reads SVGIG (reference sequence). This CDR3 is 17 amino acids long. CDR3 in amino acids: CAWRPFLQQILNTEAFF. CDR3 sequence (DNA): TGTGCCTGGAGGCCCTTCCTCCAACAGATATTGAACACTGAAGCTTTCTTT.

Regarding this clone: The same CDR3 is also encoded by other DNA sequences in this sample. The CDR3 bases are TGTGCCAGCAGCTTAGGCCTTGGGGAGACCCAGTACTTC. Translating gives CASSLGLGETQYF. The V and J genes are TRBV13 and TRBJ2-5; the D is unclear. CDR3 length equals 13 residues. Deletions cut 0 bases from V and 5 bases from J, with 7 bases between. The germline V gene encodes CDR1 PRHDT and CDR2 FYEKMQ (reference sequence).

On this clone: One end of the junction is discordant with germline, which a read error may explain. V and J are TRBV7-7 and TRBJ2-2; 12 bases agree with TRBD1. This CDR3 contains 21 residues. Per germline, CDR1 SSHAT and CDR2 FNYEAQ (reference sequence). CDR3 sequence (DNA): TGTGCTAGCAGCTTAGCTTCTCCCGGGACAGGGGGCTTCGCGAACACCGGGGAGCTGTTTTTT. Amino acid sequence: CASSLASPGTGGFANTGELFF.

This clone was recorded once. The rearrangement links TRBV11-2 to TRBJ1-1, with 8 nucleotides matching TRBD1. The CDR3 is made up of 16 amino acids. Germline values: CDR1 SGHAT, CDR2 FQNNGV. V shed 2 bases and J 3 bases; nucleotides not matched to a gene: 8. This CDR3 reads CASSLFGQGTYTEAFF. In DNA form, the CDR3 reads TGTGCCAGCAGCTTATTTGGACAGGGAACCTACACTGAAGCTTTCTTT.

The chain uses TRBV21-1 and TRBJ1-5. TRBV21-1 has pseudogene status. The CDR3 sequence is 16 residues long. This CDR3 is CASTSVRGTRNQPQHF. In DNA, the CDR3 is TGTGCCAGCACCTCGGTTCGGGGGACAAGGAATCAGCCCCAGCATTTT.

The chain is built from TRBV7-3 and TRBJ2-7; D possibly matches TRBD1 or TRBD2 (5 bases each). Trimming left V 0 bases short and J 3 bases short, with 9 bases between. The germline CDR1 and CDR2 sequences are SGHTA and FQGTGA. The CDR3 extends over 14 amino acids. The CDR3 region is CASSLTGADYEQYF. The CDR3 DNA sequence: TGTGCCAGCAGCTTAACCGGGGCCGACTACGAGCAGTACTTC. The full variable domain, rest sourced from reference TRBV7-3 and TRBJ2-7, is GAGVSQTPSNKVTEKGKYVELRCDPISGHTALYWYRQSLGQGPEFLIYFQGTGAADDSGLPNDRFFAVRPEGSVSTLKIQRTERGDSAVYLCASSLTGADYEQYFGPGTRLTVT.

The chain couples TRBV4-1 to TRBJ1-2; 8 nucleotides line up with TRBD1. After removal of 0 bases from V and 3 bases from J, the junction contained 9 bases not matched to a gene. The CDR3 has 17 residues. The germline V gene encodes CDR1 MGHRA and CDR2 YSYEKL. CDR3 nucleotide sequence: TGCGCCAGCAGCCAAGAAAAAACAGGACAGGGATACTATGGCTACACCTTC. This translates into CASSQEKTGQGYYGYTF.

The gene calls are TRBV28 and TRBJ2-2, with D maybe TRBD2 (6 bases). Germline CDR1 is MDHEN and CDR2 is SYDVKM. This CDR3 comprises 18 residues. The V end lost 2 bases, the J end lost 0 bases, and 16 bases lay between the germline ends. CDR3 nucleotides: TGTGCCAGCAGTTTAGTCGCGCGGCGGGGAACGAACACCGGGGAGCTGTTTTTT. This encodes CASSLVARRGTNTGELFF. The full variable domain, completed using reference TRBV28 and TRBJ2-2, is DVKVTQSSRYLVKRTGEKVFLECVQDMDHENMFWYRQDPGLGLRLIYFSYDVKMKEKGDIPEGYSVSREKKERFSLILESASTNQTSMYLCASSLVARRGTNTGELFFGEGSRLTVL.

The chain carries TRBV28 and TRBJ2-7, with 10 bases matching TRBD1. Germline V gene sequence: CDR1 MDHEN, CDR2 SYDVKM. The trim removed 4 bases at V and 5 bases at J, leaving 8 bases unmatched. The CDR3 contains 15 residues. The CDR3 region has the DNA TGTGCCAGCAGTTACACCGGGACAGGGGTTAACGAGCAGTACTTC. Protein sequence: CASSYTGTGVNEQYF.

Of note for this clone: The sample contains more than one DNA sequence encoding this CDR3. The chain couples TRBV4-1 to TRBJ1-1, with D hard to call. Per the germline V gene, CDR1 is MGHRA and CDR2 is YSYEKL. Between the trimmed V and J ends, which lost 0 bases and 3 bases, there was a span of 5 bases. The CDR3 contains 13 residues. The chain's CDR3 is CASSQEGYTEAFF. The CDR3 region has the DNA TGCGCCAGCAGCCAAGAGGGTTACACTGAAGCTTTCTTT.

V gene TRBV19 combines with J gene TRBJ1-6, with 7 bases that match TRBD1. J gave up 9 bases and V 7 bases, and 6 bases lay outside the gene matches. The CDR3 has 13 residues. Germline V gene data show CDR1 as LNHDA and CDR2 as SQIVND (reference sequence). The CDR3 loop reads CASTETGSSPLHF. In DNA, the CDR3 is TGTGCCAGTACCGAGACAGGGAGTTCACCCCTCCACTTT.